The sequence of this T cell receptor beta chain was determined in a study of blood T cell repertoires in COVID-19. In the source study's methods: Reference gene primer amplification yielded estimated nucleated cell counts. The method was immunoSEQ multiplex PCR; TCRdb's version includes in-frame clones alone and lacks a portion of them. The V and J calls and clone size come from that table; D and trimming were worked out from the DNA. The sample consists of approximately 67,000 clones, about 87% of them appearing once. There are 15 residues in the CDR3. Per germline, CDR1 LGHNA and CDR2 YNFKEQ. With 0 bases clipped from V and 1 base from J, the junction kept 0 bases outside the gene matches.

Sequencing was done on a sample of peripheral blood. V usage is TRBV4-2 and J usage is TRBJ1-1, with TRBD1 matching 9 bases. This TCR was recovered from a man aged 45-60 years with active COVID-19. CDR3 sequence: CASSQEGQGNTEAFF. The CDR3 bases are TGTGCCAGCAGCCAAGAGGGACAGGGGAACACTGAAGCTTTCTTT.